This T cell receptor (beta chain) was sequenced in a study of T cells in Graves' hyperthyroidism and ophthalmopathy. Looking at the study overall: At the time of initial diagnosis and before any treatment, peripheral blood was collected.

Germline V gene lookup returns CDR1 LNHDA and CDR2 SQIVND (reference sequence). The J segment lost 8 bases and the V segment lost 6 bases, leaving 8 bases of the junction unmatched. The CDR3 spans 14 residues. The study left out patients who had uncontrolled infection, other autoimmune disease, pregnancy or lactation. Ten or more counts support this clonotype. Amplified TCR beta CDR3 regions derived from RNA transcripts. TCR CDR3 underwent first-round RT-PCR with the HTBI primer set. Using its own MiXCR run on the multiplex PCR reads, TCRdb lists one record per CDR3 protein. The profile shows approximately 270,000 distinct CDR3 sequences, approximately 14% of them singletons.

The V gene is TRBV19, the J gene TRBJ1-2, with 11 bases identical to TRBD1. The sample taken for sequencing was blood. This TCR was recovered from a woman aged 40-49 years with Graves' hyperthyroidism that later progressed to Graves' ophthalmopathy. CDR3 nucleotides: TGTGCCAGTAGATCGCCGGACAGGGGGCAGGGCTACACCTTC. Amino acid sequence: CASRSPDRGQGYTF.